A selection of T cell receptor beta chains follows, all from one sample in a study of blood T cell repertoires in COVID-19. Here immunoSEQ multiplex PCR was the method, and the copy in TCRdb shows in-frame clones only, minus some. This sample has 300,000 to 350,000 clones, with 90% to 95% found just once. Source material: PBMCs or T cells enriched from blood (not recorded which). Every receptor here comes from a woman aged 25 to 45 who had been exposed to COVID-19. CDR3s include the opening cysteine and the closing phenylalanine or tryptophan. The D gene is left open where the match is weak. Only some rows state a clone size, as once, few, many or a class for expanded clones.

CASSLPPGVSNQPQHF TGTGCCAGCAGCTTACCCCCCGGGGTGAGCAATCAGCCCCAGCATTTT TRBJ1-5 TRBV7-8 - -
CASSLGTGADYSNQPQHF TGTGCCAGCAGCTTAGGGACAGGGGCGGATTATAGCAATCAGCCCCAGCATTTT TRBJ1-5 TRBV7-9 TRBD1 -
CASSPQGQGYTEAFF TGTGCCAGCAGTCCTCAGGGACAGGGGTACACTGAAGCTTTCTTT TRBJ1-1 TRBV28 TRBD1 -
CASSHGQGKGTNTEAFF TGTGCCAGCAGCCACGGACAGGGAAAGGGTACGAACACTGAAGCTTTCTTT TRBJ1-1 TRBV11-2 TRBD1 -
CASSYDRGFYNSPLHF TGTGCCAGCAGTTACGACAGGGGATTTTATAATTCACCCCTCCACTTT TRBJ1-6 TRBV6-5 TRBD1 -
CASSATGVNTGELFF TGTGCCAGCAGCGCGACAGGGGTGAACACCGGGGAGCTGTTTTTT TRBJ2-2 TRBV9 TRBD1 -
CASSSNRGRAFF TGTGCCAGCAGCTCGAATCGAGGAAGGGCTTTCTTT TRBJ1-1 TRBV11-3 - few
CSASRGNSDSPLHF TGCAGTGCTAGTAGGGGGAATTCGGATTCACCCCTCCACTTT TRBJ1-6 TRBV20-1 - few
CASSPEQFYGYTF TGTGCCAGCAGCCCGGAACAGTTCTATGGCTACACCTTC TRBJ1-2 TRBV5-5 - -
CASSARTGANEKLFF TGTGCCAGCAGCGCCCGGACAGGCGCTAATGAAAAACTGTTTTTT TRBJ1-4 TRBV7-2 TRBD1 -
CASSPIDSSNTEAFF TGTGCCAGCTCCCCCATTGACAGCTCGAACACTGAAGCTTTCTTT TRBJ1-1 TRBV18 - few
CASSLRAGGEGNQPQHF TGTGCCAGCAGCTTACGGGCCGGGGGTGAGGGCAATCAGCCCCAGCATTTT TRBJ1-5 TRBV7-6 - -
CASSLGAGGAYEQYF TGTGCCAGCAGCTTAGGCGCGGGGGGAGCCTACGAGCAGTACTTC TRBJ2-7 TRBV7-8 TRBD2 -
CASSLLMGGQTYGYTF TGTGCCAGCAGCCTTTTGATGGGGGGGCAGACCTATGGCTACACCTTC TRBJ1-2 TRBV5-4 - -
CASSLAGLARGRAKNIQYF TGTGCCAGCAGCTTAGCGGGTCTAGCGCGCGGAAGGGCCAAAAACATTCAGTACTTC TRBJ2-4 TRBV7-2 - once
CASSLVGRGLPEAFF TGTGCCAGCAGCTTGGTAGGCAGGGGATTGCCTGAAGCTTTCTTT TRBJ1-1 TRBV5-5 - -
CASSLEGVGGYF TGTGCCAGCAGCTTGGAAGGCGTAGGGGGGTATTTT TRBJ2-3 TRBV5-4 - -
CASSYSMNTEAFF TGTGCCAGCAGTTACTCTATGAACACTGAAGCTTTCTTT TRBJ1-1 TRBV6-2/TRBV6-3 - few
CASSQGTGFNTGELFF TGCGCCAGCAGCCAAGGGACAGGGTTCAACACCGGGGAGCTGTTTTTT TRBJ2-2 TRBV4-3 TRBD1 -
CASSHTDLYGYTF TGTGCCAGCAGTCACACAGATCTCTATGGCTACACCTTC TRBJ1-2 TRBV6-6 - -
CSVDEPVEQFF TGCAGCGTTGACGAGCCCGTTGAGCAGTTCTTC TRBJ2-1 TRBV29-1 - -
CASSHAGARGYTF TGTGCCAGCAGCCATGCGGGGGCGCGTGGCTACACCTTC TRBJ1-2 TRBV14 - -
CASSWGSGGSTDTQYF TGTGCCAGCAGTTGGGGGAGCGGGGGGAGCACAGATACGCAGTATTTT TRBJ2-3 TRBV27 TRBD2 -
CSVTGGFGEKLFF TGCAGCGTTACAGGGGGCTTTGGTGAAAAACTGTTTTTT TRBJ1-4 TRBV29-1 TRBD1 -
CASSERGIGGGELFF TGTGCCAGCAGTGAAAGGGGGATTGGCGGCGGGGAGCTGTTTTTT TRBJ2-2 TRBV25-1 - -
CASHRLSGGGSQYF TGTGCCAGCCACCGTTTGAGCGGGGGTGGGTCCCAGTACTTC TRBJ2-5 TRBV7-9 TRBD2 -
CAWSETGGEQFF TGTGCCTGGAGCGAGACAGGGGGTGAGCAGTTCTTC TRBJ2-1 TRBV30 TRBD1 -
CASSQDPPGTYIYEQYF TGCGCCAGCAGCCAAGACCCCCCCGGGACATACATCTACGAGCAGTACTTC TRBJ2-7 TRBV4-1 - -
CASSEQGAGYTF TGTGCCAGCAGTGAACAGGGCGCTGGCTACACCTTC TRBJ1-2 TRBV2 - -
CASSGPTDTQYF TGTGCCAGCAGTGGCCCGACAGATACGCAGTATTTT TRBJ2-3 TRBV12-3/TRBV12-4 - -
CASSPRDTYSYNEQFF TGCGCCAGCAGCCCCCGGGACACCTATTCCTACAATGAGCAGTTCTTC TRBJ2-1 TRBV4-1 - -
CASSSYMNTEAFF TGTGCCAGCAGCTCATACATGAACACTGAAGCTTTCTTT TRBJ1-1 TRBV7-2 - -
CASRPGSQETQYF TGCGCCAGCAGACCCGGGAGCCAAGAGACCCAGTACTTC TRBJ2-5 TRBV5-1 - -
CASRPDNYEQYF TGTGCCAGCAGACCCGACAACTACGAGCAGTACTTC TRBJ2-7 TRBV11-2 - once
CASSQNLDRKNTEAFF TGTGCCAGCAGCCAAAATTTGGACAGGAAGAACACTGAAGCTTTCTTT TRBJ1-1 TRBV3-1/TRBV3-2 TRBD1 few
CSASRGGLGYNEQFF TGCAGTGCTAGTCGGGGGGGCCTCGGATACAATGAGCAGTTCTTC TRBJ2-1 TRBV20-1 TRBD2 -
CASMISRQGKNGYTF TGTGCCAGCATGATATCGAGGCAGGGAAAGAATGGCTACACCTTC TRBJ1-2 TRBV6-5 - -
CASSRQVNTEAFF TGTGCCAGTAGTCGACAGGTGAACACTGAAGCTTTCTTT TRBJ1-1 TRBV19 - -
CSASNRAGISYNEQFF TGCAGTGCTAGTAATAGGGCGGGGATTTCCTACAATGAGCAGTTCTTC TRBJ2-1 TRBV20-1 - -
CASSAIGTVTEAFF TGTGCCAGCAGCGCCATAGGGACAGTCACTGAAGCTTTCTTT TRBJ1-1 TRBV7-2 TRBD1 -
CASRENRVGEKLFF TGTGCCAGCAGGGAGAACAGGGTTGGGGAAAAACTGTTTTTT TRBJ1-4 TRBV2 - -
CASSQDAGLWDTGELFF TGCGCCAGCAGCCAAGATGCGGGGCTGTGGGACACCGGGGAGCTGTTTTTT TRBJ2-2 TRBV4-3 - -
CASSRSRLPVYTF TGTGCCAGCTCACGATCCCGCCTTCCGGTCTACACCTTC TRBJ1-2 TRBV18 - -
CASRGGGGQPQHF TGTGCCAGCCGTGGGGGCGGGGGTCAGCCCCAGCATTTT TRBJ1-5 TRBV19 - -
CASNIPGASGNTIYF TGTGCCAGCAACATTCCCGGAGCAAGTGGAAACACCATATATTTT TRBJ1-3 TRBV7-9 - few
CATSDPGQGAGETQYF TGTGCCACCAGTGATCCCGGACAGGGGGCAGGAGAGACCCAGTACTTC TRBJ2-5 TRBV24-1 TRBD1 once
CSVDLGAYGNTIYF TGCAGCGTTGATCTGGGAGCCTACGGAAACACCATATATTTT TRBJ1-3 TRBV29-1 - -
CASTLGTVNEKLFF TGTGCCAGCACCCTAGGGACAGTTAATGAAAAACTGTTTTTT TRBJ1-4 TRBV2 TRBD1 -
CASSSGFRPGLTGELFF TGTGCCAGCAGCTCAGGGTTTCGCCCAGGCTTGACCGGGGAGCTGTTTTTT TRBJ2-2 TRBV7-2 - -
CATSDSRTGDNYGYTF TGTGCCACCAGTGATTCCAGGACAGGGGATAACTATGGCTACACCTTC TRBJ1-2 TRBV24-1 TRBD1 -
CASGLRKGQATYEQYF TGTGCCAGCGGATTAAGAAAGGGACAGGCTACCTACGAGCAGTACTTC TRBJ2-7 TRBV7-9 TRBD1 -
CASSRAGTASYEQYF TGTGCCAGCTCGAGGGCCGGGACAGCATCCTACGAGCAGTACTTC TRBJ2-7 TRBV7-2 TRBD1 -
CASSPGQGPYEQYF TGTGCCAGCAGCCCCGGACAGGGGCCCTACGAGCAGTACTTC TRBJ2-7 TRBV11-2 TRBD1 -
CASSPPGRGNSPLHF TGTGCCAGCTCACCACCCGGCAGGGGGAATTCACCCCTCCACTTT TRBJ1-6 TRBV18 TRBD1 -
CASSFSSGYGYTF TGCGCCAGCAGCTTCAGCAGCGGCTATGGCTACACCTTC TRBJ1-2 TRBV5-1 - -
CSVVRDSGNTIYF TGCAGCGTTGTCCGGGACTCTGGAAACACCATATATTTT TRBJ1-3 TRBV29-1 - -
CASTPRTGWDIQYF TGTGCCAGCACCCCAAGGACAGGGTGGGACATTCAGTACTTC TRBJ2-4 TRBV6-5 TRBD1 -
CASSQDLAGGLGETQYF TGCGCCAGCAGCCAAGATTTGGCGGGGGGCCTTGGGGAGACCCAGTACTTC TRBJ2-5 TRBV4-3 TRBD2 -
CASCDRHSNQPQHF TGTGCCAGTTGCGACAGGCATAGCAATCAGCCCCAGCATTTT TRBJ1-5 TRBV19 - once
CASSLEWDRVYEQYF TGCGCCAGCAGCTTGGAATGGGACAGGGTCTACGAGCAGTACTTC TRBJ2-7 TRBV5-1 TRBD1 -